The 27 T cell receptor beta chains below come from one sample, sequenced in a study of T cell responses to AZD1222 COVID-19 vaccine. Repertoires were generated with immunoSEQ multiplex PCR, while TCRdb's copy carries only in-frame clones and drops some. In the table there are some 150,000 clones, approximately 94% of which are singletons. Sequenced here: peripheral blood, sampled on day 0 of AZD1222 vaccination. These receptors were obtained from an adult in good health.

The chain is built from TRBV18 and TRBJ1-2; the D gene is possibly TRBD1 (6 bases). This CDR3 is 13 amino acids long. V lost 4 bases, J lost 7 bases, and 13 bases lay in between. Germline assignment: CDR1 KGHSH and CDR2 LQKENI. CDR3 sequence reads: CASSLGTRFGYTF. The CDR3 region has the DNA TGTGCCAGCTCACTCGGGACAAGGTTTGGCTACACCTTC.

CDR3 nucleotide sequence: TGTGCCAGTAGTGTCACAGGGGAATCCTACGAGCAGTACTTC. Amino acid sequence: CASSVTGESYEQYF. This chain connects TRBV19 to TRBJ2-7; TRBD1 aligns across 7 bases. V dropped 5 bases and J dropped 1; count of bases not matched to a gene: 5. The CDR3 loop spans 14 amino acids. Germline V gene data show CDR1 as LNHDA and CDR2 as SQIVND (reference sequence).

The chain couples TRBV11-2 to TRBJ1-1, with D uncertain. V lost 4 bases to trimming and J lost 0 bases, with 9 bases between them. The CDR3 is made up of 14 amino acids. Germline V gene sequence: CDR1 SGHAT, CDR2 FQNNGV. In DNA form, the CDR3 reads TGTGCCAGCAGCTCAACGGCGGTGAACACTGAAGCTTTCTTT. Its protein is CASSSTAVNTEAFF.

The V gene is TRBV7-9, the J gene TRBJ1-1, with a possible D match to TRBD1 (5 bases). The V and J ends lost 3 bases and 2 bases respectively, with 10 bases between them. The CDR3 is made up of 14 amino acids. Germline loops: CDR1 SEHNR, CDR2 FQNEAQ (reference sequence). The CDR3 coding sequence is TGTGCCAGCAGCTTGTCGGGACTTAACACTGAAGCTTTCTTT. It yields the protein CASSLSGLNTEAFF.

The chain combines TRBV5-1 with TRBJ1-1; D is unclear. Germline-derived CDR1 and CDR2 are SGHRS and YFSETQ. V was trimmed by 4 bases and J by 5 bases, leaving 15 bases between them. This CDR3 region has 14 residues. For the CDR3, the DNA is TGCGCCAGCAGCGCCGACCGGGTAGAGACTGAAGCTTTCTTT. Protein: CASSADRVETEAFF.

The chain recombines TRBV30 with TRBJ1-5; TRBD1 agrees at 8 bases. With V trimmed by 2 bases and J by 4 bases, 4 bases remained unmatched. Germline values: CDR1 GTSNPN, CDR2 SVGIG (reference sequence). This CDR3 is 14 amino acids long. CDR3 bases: TGTGCCTGGAGTCGGACAGGGAAGAATCAGCCCCAGCATTTT. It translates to CAWSRTGKNQPQHF.

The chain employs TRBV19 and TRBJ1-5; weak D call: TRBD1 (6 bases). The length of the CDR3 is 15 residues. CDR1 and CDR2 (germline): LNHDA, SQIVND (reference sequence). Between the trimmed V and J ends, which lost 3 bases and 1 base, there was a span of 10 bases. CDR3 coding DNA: TGTGCCAGTAGTATTCAGGGGCCAAGCAATCAGCCCCAGCATTTT. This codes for CASSIQGPSNQPQHF.

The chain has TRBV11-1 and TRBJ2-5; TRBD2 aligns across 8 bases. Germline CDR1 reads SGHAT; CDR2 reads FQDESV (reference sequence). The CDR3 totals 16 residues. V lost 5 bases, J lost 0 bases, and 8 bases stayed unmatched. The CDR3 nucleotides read TGTGCCAGCAGCCCCGGTAGTAGCGGGAACCAAGAGACCCAGTACTTC. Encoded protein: CASSPGSSGNQETQYF. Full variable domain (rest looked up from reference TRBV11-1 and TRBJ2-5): EAEVAQSPRYKITEKSQAVAFWCDPISGHATLYWYRQILGQGPELLVQFQDESVVDDSQLPKDRFSAERLKGVDSTLKIQPAELGDSAMYLCASSPGSSGNQETQYFGPGTRLLVL.

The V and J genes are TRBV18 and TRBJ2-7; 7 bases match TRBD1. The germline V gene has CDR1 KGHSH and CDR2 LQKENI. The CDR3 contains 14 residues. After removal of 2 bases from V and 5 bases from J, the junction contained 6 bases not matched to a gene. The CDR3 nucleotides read TGTGCCAGCTCACCAGGACAGGACGGGAACGAGCAGTACTTC. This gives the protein CASSPGQDGNEQYF.

The CDR3: CASSVGQGYGYTF. In DNA, the CDR3 is TGCGCCAGCAGCGTGGGACAGGGCTATGGCTACACCTTC. The gene calls are TRBV5-1 and TRBJ1-2; TRBD1 matches 9 bases. From germline, CDR1 is SGHRS and CDR2 YFSETQ. V lost 4 bases, J lost 4 bases, and 2 bases stayed unmatched. The CDR3 has 13 amino acids.

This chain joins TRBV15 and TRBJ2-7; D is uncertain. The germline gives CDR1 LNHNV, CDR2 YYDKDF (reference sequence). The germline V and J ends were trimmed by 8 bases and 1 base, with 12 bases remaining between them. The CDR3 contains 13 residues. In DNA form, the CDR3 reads TGTGCCACCTCTCGACTGGATTCCTACGAGCAGTACTTC. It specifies CATSRLDSYEQYF.

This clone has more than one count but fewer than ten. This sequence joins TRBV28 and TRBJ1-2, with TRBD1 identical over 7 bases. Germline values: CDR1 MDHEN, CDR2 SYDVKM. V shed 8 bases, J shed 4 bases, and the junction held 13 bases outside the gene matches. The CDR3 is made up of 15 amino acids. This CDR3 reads CASSQSPRGVYGYTF. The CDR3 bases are TGTGCCAGCTCCCAGTCCCCCAGGGGGGTCTATGGCTACACCTTC.

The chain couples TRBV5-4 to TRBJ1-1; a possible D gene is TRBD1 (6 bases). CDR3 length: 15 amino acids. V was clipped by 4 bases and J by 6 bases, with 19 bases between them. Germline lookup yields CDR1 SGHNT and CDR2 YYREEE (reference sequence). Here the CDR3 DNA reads TGTGCCAGCAGCCCGCCCTCCACAGGGATCGCTGAAGCTTTCTTT. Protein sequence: CASSPPSTGIAEAFF.

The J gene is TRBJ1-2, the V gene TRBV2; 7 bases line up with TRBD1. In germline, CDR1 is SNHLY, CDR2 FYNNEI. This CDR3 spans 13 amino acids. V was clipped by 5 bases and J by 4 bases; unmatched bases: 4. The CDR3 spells CASSRQGAYGYTF. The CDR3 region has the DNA TGTGCCAGCAGTAGACAGGGAGCCTATGGCTACACCTTC.

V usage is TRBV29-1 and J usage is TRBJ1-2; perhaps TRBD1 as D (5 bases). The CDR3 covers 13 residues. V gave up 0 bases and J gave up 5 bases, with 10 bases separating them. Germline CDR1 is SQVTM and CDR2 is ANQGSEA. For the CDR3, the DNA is TGCAGCGTTGAAGATCGACAGTCTTATGGCTACACCTTC. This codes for CSVEDRQSYGYTF. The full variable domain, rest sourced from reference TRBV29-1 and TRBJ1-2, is SAVISQKPSRDICQRGTSLTIQCQVDSQVTMMFWYRQQPGQSLTLIATANQGSEATYESGFVIDKFPISRPNLTFSTLTVSNMSPEDSSIYLCSVEDRQSYGYTFGSGTRLTVV.

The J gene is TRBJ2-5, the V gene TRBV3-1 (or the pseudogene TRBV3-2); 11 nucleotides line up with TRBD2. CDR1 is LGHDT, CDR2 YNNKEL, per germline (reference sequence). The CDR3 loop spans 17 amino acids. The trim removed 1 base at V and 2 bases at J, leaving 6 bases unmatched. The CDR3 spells CASSQVGGTSGQETQYF. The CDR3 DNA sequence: TGTGCCAGCAGCCAAGTCGGCGGGACTAGCGGACAAGAGACCCAGTACTTC.

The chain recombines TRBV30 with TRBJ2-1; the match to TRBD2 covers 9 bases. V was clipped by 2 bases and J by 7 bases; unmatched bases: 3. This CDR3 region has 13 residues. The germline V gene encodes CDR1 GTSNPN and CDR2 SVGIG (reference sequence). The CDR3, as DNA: TGTGCCTGGAGTTGGGCGGGAGGGAATGAGCAGTTCTTC. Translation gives CAWSWAGGNEQFF.

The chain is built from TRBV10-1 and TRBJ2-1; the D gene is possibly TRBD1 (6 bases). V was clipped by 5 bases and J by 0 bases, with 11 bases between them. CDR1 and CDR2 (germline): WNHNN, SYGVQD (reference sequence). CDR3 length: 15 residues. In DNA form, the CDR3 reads TGCGCCAGCAGTAAACAGGGAGTCTCCTACAATGAGCAGTTCTTC. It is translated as CASSKQGVSYNEQFF.

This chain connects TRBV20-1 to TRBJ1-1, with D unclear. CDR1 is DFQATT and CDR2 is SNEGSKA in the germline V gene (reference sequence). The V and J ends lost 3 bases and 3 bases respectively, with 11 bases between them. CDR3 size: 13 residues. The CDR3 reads CSASRGGDTEAFF. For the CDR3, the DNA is TGCAGTGCTAGTCGGGGAGGCGACACTGAAGCTTTCTTT.

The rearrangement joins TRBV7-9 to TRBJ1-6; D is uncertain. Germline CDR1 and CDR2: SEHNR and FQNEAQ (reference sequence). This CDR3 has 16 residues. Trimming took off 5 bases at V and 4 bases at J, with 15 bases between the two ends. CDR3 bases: TGTGCCAGCAGCCCGGGATCTAATTATTATAATTCACCCCTCCACTTT. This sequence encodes CASSPGSNYYNSPLHF.

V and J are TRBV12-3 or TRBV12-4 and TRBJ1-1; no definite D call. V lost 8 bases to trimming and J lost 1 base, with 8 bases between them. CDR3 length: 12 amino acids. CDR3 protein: CASHWTNTEAFF. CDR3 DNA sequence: TGTGCCAGCCATTGGACGAACACTGAAGCTTTCTTT.

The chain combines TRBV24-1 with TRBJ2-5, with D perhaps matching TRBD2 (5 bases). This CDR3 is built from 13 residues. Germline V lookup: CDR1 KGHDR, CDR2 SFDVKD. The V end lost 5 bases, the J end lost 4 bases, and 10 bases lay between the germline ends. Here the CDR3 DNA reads TGTGCCACCAGTGCACCCGGGGTAGAGACCCAGTACTTC. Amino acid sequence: CATSAPGVETQYF.

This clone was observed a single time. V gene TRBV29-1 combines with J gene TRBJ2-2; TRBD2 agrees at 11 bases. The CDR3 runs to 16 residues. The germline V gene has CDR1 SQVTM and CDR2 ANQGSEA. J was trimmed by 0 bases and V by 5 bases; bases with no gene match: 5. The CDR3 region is CSVLTSGSANTGELFF. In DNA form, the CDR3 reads TGCAGCGTTCTCACTAGCGGGAGTGCGAACACCGGGGAGCTGTTTTTT.

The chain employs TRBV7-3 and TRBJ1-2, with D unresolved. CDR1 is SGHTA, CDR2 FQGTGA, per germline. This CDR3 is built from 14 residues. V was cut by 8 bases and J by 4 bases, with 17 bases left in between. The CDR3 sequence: CASGNGKGLYGYTF. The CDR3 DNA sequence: TGTGCCAGCGGGAATGGAAAGGGCCTCTATGGCTACACCTTC.

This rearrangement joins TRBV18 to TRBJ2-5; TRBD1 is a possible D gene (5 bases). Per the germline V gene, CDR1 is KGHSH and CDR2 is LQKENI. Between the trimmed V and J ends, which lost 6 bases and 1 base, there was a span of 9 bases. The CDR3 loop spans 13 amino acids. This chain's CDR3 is CASSPTVQETQYF. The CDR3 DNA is TGTGCCAGCTCGCCGACAGTCCAAGAGACCCAGTACTTC.

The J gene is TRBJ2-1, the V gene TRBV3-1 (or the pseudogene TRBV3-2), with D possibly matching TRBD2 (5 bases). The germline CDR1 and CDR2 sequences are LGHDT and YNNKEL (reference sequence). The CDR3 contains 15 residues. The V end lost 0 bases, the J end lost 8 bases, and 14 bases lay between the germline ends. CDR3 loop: CASSQDELAKDEQFF. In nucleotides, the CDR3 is TGTGCCAGCAGCCAAGATGAGCTAGCCAAGGATGAGCAGTTCTTC.

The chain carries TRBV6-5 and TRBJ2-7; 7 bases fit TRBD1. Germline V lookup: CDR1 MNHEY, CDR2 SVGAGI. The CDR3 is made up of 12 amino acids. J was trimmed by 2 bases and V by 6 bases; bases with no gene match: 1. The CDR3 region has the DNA TGTGCCAGCAGGGGACAGACCTACGAGCAGTACTTC. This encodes CASRGQTYEQYF.